This note documents a single T cell receptor (beta chain) sequence. Its antigen is still unknown. TCRdb itself ran the 5' RACE reads through MiXCR, one entry per CDR3 protein. The sample consists of approximately 220,000 distinct CDR3 sequences, 6% to 9% of them appearing once. This CDR3 comprises 17 residues. The V gene's germline CDR1 is LNHDA and CDR2 SQIVND (reference sequence). V was clipped by 5 bases and J by 5 bases, with 24 bases between them. Donors were all healthy Caucasians. The sample comes from a study of identical twins. Study-wide results and caveats: Memory repertoires lacked the insertion deficit that abundant cord blood beta clonotypes showed. Alpha sequences out of frame and shared by twins had excess low generation probability.

These data are also associated with another study on yellow fever vaccine responses in identical twins. That paper notes: Twins reportedly appeared to share part of their vaccine T cell response while keeping part individual.

The sample was memory (CD45RO+) T cells sorted from blood. The chain joins TRBV19 to TRBJ2-5; weak D call: TRBD2 (5 bases). This TCR was sampled from a woman aged 18-29 years in good health. For the CDR3, the DNA is TGTGCCAGTAGTGCCGATACGAGACCGACGAGGGTGGAGACCCAGTACTTC. Translated, it gives CASSADTRPTRVETQYF.